The 5 T cell receptor beta chains below were found in one sample sequenced in a study of response to subunit inactivated influenza vaccine. MiXCR, run by TCRdb on the RT-PCR reads, gives a single entry per CDR3 protein. The sample carries over 400,000 distinct CDR3 sequences, approximately 11% recorded once. Sequences were derived from PBMCs from blood, sampled roughly 46 days after vaccination. Receptors originate from a man aged 50 to 59 who received an inactivated influenza vaccine.

This clonotype was counted many times. The chain couples TRBV20-1 to TRBJ1-2; 7 bases fit TRBD1. V lost 1 base to trimming and J lost 2 bases; unmatched junction nucleotides: 7. The CDR3 is 15 residues long. Germline-derived CDR1 and CDR2 are DFQATT and SNEGSKA (reference sequence). This CDR3 reads CSARVPAGGNYGYTF. The DNA of the CDR3 is TGCAGTGCTAGAGTCCCCGCAGGGGGGAACTATGGCTACACCTTC.

This clonotype has just a few counts. The genes are TRBV5-5 and TRBJ2-5; a weak D match, TRBD2 (6 bases). CDR1 and CDR2 from the germline V gene are SGHKS and YYEKEE (reference sequence). V dropped 5 bases and J dropped 2 bases, with 13 bases sitting between them. The length of the CDR3 is 14 residues. The DNA for the CDR3 is TGTGCCAGCAGAGCCGGGACTGTGCAAGAGACCCAGTACTTC. It codes for CASRAGTVQETQYF.

V is TRBV28 and J is TRBJ2-7; D remains unclear. Trimming removed 3 bases from V and 3 bases from J, with 9 bases in between. In germline, CDR1 is MDHEN, CDR2 SYDVKM. This CDR3 has 13 residues. CDR3 sequence: CASSFLALYEQYF. In nucleotides, the CDR3 is TGTGCCAGCAGTTTCTTGGCCCTCTACGAGCAGTACTTC. The variable domain in full, with the rest retrieved from reference TRBV28 and TRBJ2-7, is DVKVTQSSRYLVKRTGEKVFLECVQDMDHENMFWYRQDPGLGLRLIYFSYDVKMKEKGDIPEGYSVSREKKERFSLILESASTNQTSMYLCASSFLALYEQYFGPGTRLTVT.

Only a few counts were recorded for this clonotype. This chain connects TRBV29-1 to TRBJ2-2; 13 nucleotides align to TRBD2. The V gene's germline CDR1 is SQVTM and CDR2 ANQGSEA. This CDR3 is built from 19 residues. J gave up 5 bases and V 7 bases, and 19 bases lay outside the gene matches. CDR3 nucleotide sequence: TGCAGCGCAGGGGGAGGTGGATGGACTAGCGGGAGAGGTACCGGGGAGCTGTTTTTT. Translated, it gives CSAGGGGWTSGRGTGELFF.

CDR3 DNA sequence: TGTGCCAGCAGCTTAGGATCCAGGGCGGCCGAGCAGTACTTC. As protein: CASSLGSRAAEQYF. This rearrangement joins TRBV7-9 to TRBJ2-7; tentatively, D is TRBD1 (5 bases). CDR3 size: 14 residues. Germline lookup yields CDR1 SEHNR and CDR2 FQNEAQ (reference sequence). The V gene lost 1 base and the J gene lost 6 bases, with 13 bases spanning the gap. Full variable domain (remainder filled in from reference TRBV7-9 and TRBJ2-7): DTGVSQNPRHKITKRGQNVTFRCDPISEHNRLYWYRQTLGQGPEFLTYFQNEAQLEKSRLLSDRFSAERPKGSFSTLEIQRTEQGDSAMYLCASSLGSRAAEQYFGPGTRLTVT.